These T cell receptor beta chains were read from a single sample in a study of T cell repertoires in cytomegalovirus infection. TCRdb used MiXCR to reprocess the reads, holding one entry per CDR3 protein. The sample has roughly 700,000 distinct CDR3 sequences, roughly 36% seen once. These receptors are not linked to any known antigen. Sequences were derived from cultured PBMCs, sampled from culture after CMV antigen stimulation. The receptors stem from a human donor in good health (CMV status not recorded). Some clones in this sample may be carry-over from other donors' samples. Each CDR3 is given with its conserved first and last residue. The order of the fields is clone size, V gene, D gene, CDR3 length, J gene, CDR3 protein. D genes are given only for firm matches. Clone sizes are given selectively: once, few, many, or a class where the clone is expanded.

>few|TRBV3-1|.|12|TRBJ2-1
CASSQVGYEQFF
>many|TRBV7-8|.|13|TRBJ1-1
CASSLAQDTEAFF
>many|TRBV7-6|TRBD1|14|TRBJ2-7
CASSAWDRGREQYF
>many|TRBV7-8|.|14|TRBJ2-3
CASSLDSRTDTQYF
>.|TRBV20-1|.|12|TRBJ1-5
CSFGRFNQPQHF
>few|TRBV6-1|.|14|TRBJ1-1
CASRREGLGAEAFF
>few|TRBV6-1|.|15|TRBJ2-1
CASNRGQPWGNEQFF
>few|TRBV5-4|TRBD2|19|TRBJ2-3
CASSLVLAGYRPSTDTQYF
>.|TRBV24-1|TRBD1|15|TRBJ2-2
CATSARTGNTGELFF
>.|TRBV5-1|.|15|TRBJ2-7
CASSLVGQEAYEQYF
>.|TRBV2|.|16|TRBJ2-3
CATADPDRQFTDTQYF
>few|TRBV27|TRBD1|15|TRBJ1-5
CASSPSGTGDQPQHF
>.|TRBV14|.|16|TRBJ2-3
CASSQGAFLPTDTQYF
>few|TRBV7-6|.|14|TRBJ2-2
CASSLGLGFGELFF
>once|TRBV5-4|TRBD1|13|TRBJ1-1
CASSLETGREAFF
>.|TRBV20-1|.|13|TRBJ1-1
CSGVQGPNTEAFF
>.|TRBV7-2|.|15|TRBJ2-5
CASSLGLGPLETQYF
>.|TRBV11-2|TRBD1|16|TRBJ1-3
CASSLATGLSGNTIYF
>.|TRBV29-1|.|13|TRBJ2-5
CSVTTISQETQYF
>few|TRBV7-6|TRBD1|15|TRBJ2-7
CASSSSGTVSYEQYF
>few|TRBV19|.|15|TRBJ1-1
CASSIGPGPNTEAFF
>.|TRBV10-3|.|14|TRBJ1-2
CAISESFESRGYTF
>.|TRBV12-3/TRBV12-4|.|14|TRBJ2-7
CASKGDAATYEQYF
>.|TRBV6-5|TRBD1|15|TRBJ1-1
CASSYSTGAHTEAFF
>.|TRBV5-1|.|15|TRBJ1-3
CASRGSGMVGNTIYF
>few|TRBV27|.|15|TRBJ1-1
CASSSPPGMRTEAFF
>.|TRBV14|TRBD2|15|TRBJ2-3
CASSRAGLRGDTQYF
>.|TRBV11-2|.|16|TRBJ2-1
CASSHVLVRLNNEQFF
>.|TRBV20-1|TRBD1|16|TRBJ1-2
CSARDSRTGTNYGYTF
>few|TRBV28|.|16|TRBJ2-1
CASRSYSSPGYNEQFF
>few|TRBV2|.|19|TRBJ2-1
CASSEISTWSVSSYNEQFF
>few|TRBV12-3/TRBV12-4|.|18|TRBJ1-5
CASSYMGGAGNSNQPQHF
>.|TRBV27|.|14|TRBJ1-5
CASSSRTSNQPQHF